This TCR beta chain is from a study of shared clonotypes between healthy human individuals. Study in general: A few men and a couple of women, aged 18 to 49, were donors. Researchers assigned three CD4 naive, three CD4 memory, two CD8 naive and one CD8 memory plate to each donor.

CDR1 and CDR2 (germline): SEHNR, FQNEAQ (reference sequence). With 3 bases clipped from V and 2 bases from J, the junction kept 6 bases outside the gene matches. This CDR3 has 16 amino acids. General study points: For naive CD4 cells, roughly 4.6% of clonotypes were shared across a handful of donors. At large depth, rarefaction still showed sorted-subset sequencing to be incomplete.

Produced via immunoSEQ multiplex PCR; TCRdb's table is partial and in-frame only. The profile shows hundreds of thousands of clones, approximately 95% of them singletons. In its sample, this clone was seen once. Its antigen remains unknown. The TCR originated in a woman aged 25 to 39 in good health. The V and J genes are TRBV7-9 and TRBJ2-1, with 8 bases identical to TRBD2. Sequencing was performed on naive CD4+ T cells sorted from blood. Subset defined: CD45RA+ positively selected. The CDR3: CASSLEAGVTYNEQFF. The CDR3, as DNA: TGTGCCAGCAGCTTGGAAGCGGGAGTGACCTACAATGAGCAGTTCTTC.